This entry is about one T cell receptor beta chain. The entry originates in a study of T cell changes during pregnancy in multiple sclerosis. The germline gives CDR1 SNHLY, CDR2 FYNNEI. With 6 bases removed from V and 5 bases from J, the gap between germline ends came to 12 bases. The CDR3 runs to 13 residues. The method was immunoSEQ multiplex PCR; TCRdb's version includes in-frame clones alone and lacks a portion of them. The sample shows about 36,000 clones, about 88% of them seen only once. This specimen consisted of CD4+ T cells from peripheral blood mononuclear cells, obtained in the first trimester of pregnancy. The rearrangement joins TRBV2 to TRBJ2-3, with D hard to call. The origin of this receptor is a female donor with multiple sclerosis, enrolled in a pregnancy study. The CDR3 here is CASRPYTRDTQYF. Here the CDR3 DNA reads TGTGCCAGCAGGCCATACACCCGAGATACGCAGTATTTT.